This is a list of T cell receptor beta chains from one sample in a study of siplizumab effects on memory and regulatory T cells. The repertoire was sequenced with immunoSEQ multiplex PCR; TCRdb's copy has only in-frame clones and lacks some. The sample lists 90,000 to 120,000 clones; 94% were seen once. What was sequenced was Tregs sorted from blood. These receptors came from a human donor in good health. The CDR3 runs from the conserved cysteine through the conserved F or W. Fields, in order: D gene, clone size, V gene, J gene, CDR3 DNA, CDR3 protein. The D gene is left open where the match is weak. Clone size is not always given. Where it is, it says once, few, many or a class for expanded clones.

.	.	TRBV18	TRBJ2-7	TGTGCCAGCTCTGTGGGCTACGAGCAGTACTTC	CASSVGYEQYF
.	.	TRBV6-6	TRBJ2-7	TGTGCCAGCAATCGGGGATACGAGCAGTACTTC	CASNRGYEQYF
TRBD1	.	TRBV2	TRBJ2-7	TGTGCCAGCAGTGACCGACAGGGGGCGCTTAACGAGCAGTACTTC	CASSDRQGALNEQYF
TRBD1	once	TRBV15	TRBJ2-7	TGTGCCACCAGCAGAGATCGAACAGGGGTCTACGAGCAGTACTTC	CATSRDRTGVYEQYF
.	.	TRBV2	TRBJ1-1	TGTGCCAGCAGTGTAGTTTCTGTCGGCAACACTGAAGCTTTCTTT	CASSVVSVGNTEAFF
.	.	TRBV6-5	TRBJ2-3	TGTGCCAGCAGTTACTCGGGGGGCGGGCTCGCAGATACGCAGTATTTT	CASSYSGGGLADTQYF
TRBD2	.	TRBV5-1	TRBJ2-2	TGCGCCAGCAGCTTGGAACCCGGACTAGCGGGAGGTTTCACCGGGGAGCTGTTTTTT	CASSLEPGLAGGFTGELFF
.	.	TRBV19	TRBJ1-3	TGTGCCAGTAGTATCAAGGCGGGCTCTGGAAACACCATATATTTT	CASSIKAGSGNTIYF
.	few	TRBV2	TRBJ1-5	TGTGCCACTAATAGGGGGATCAACCAGCCCCAGCATTTT	CATNRGINQPQHF
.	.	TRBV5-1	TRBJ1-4	TGCGCCAGCAGTTTCGACCCGAACTCACGGAGTGAAAAACTGTTTTTT	CASSFDPNSRSEKLFF
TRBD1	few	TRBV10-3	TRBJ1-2	TGTGCCATCAGCCGGACAGGGGGAGGCTACACCTTC	CAISRTGGGYTF
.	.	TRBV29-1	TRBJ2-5	TGCAGCGTTACTAGTCTTGAGACCCAGTACTTC	CSVTSLETQYF
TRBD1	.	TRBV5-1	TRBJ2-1	TGCGCCAGCAGCTCTAGGACAGGGATATCGAGTAGTGAGCAGTTCTTC	CASSSRTGISSSEQFF
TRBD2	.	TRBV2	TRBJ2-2	TGTGCCAGCAGCCGTTTAGGGGAGGGGAACACCGGGGAGCTGTTTTTT	CASSRLGEGNTGELFF
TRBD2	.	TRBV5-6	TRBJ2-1	TGTGCCAGCAGCTTGGTAGGGACTAGCGGGAGAGGCCACAATGAGCAGTTCTTC	CASSLVGTSGRGHNEQFF
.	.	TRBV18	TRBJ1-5	TGTGCCAGCTCACCACCATCGAGGGACCCCTCAAATCAGCCCCAGCATTTT	CASSPPSRDPSNQPQHF
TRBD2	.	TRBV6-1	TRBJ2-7	TGTGCCAGCATTGGAGCGGGAGGGCCTGGGAGTGAGCAGTACTTC	CASIGAGGPGSEQYF
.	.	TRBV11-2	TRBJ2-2	TGTGCCAGCAAACAGAACACCGGGGAGCTGTTTTTT	CASKQNTGELFF
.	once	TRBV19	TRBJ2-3	TGTGCCAGTAGGAGGGCTGGCACAGATACGCAGTATTTT	CASRRAGTDTQYF
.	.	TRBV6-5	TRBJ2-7	TGTGCCAGCAGGCCTTCCAGGACGATAAGCTACGAGCAGTACTTC	CASRPSRTISYEQYF
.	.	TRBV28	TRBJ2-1	TGTGCCAGCAGTTTATCCCATTTGACCCGCTACAATGAGCAGTTCTTC	CASSLSHLTRYNEQFF
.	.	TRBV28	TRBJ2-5	TGTGCCAGCAGTAGGGCGGCGATCCAAGAGACCCAGTACTTC	CASSRAAIQETQYF
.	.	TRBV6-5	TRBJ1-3	TGTGCCAGCAGTTACTCCTGGGAGACTGGAAACACCATATATTTT	CASSYSWETGNTIYF
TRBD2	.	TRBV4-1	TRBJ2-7	TGCGCCAGCAGCCCTTCCGGGACTAGCTCCTACGAGCAGTACTTC	CASSPSGTSSYEQYF
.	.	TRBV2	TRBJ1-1	TGTGCCAGCGGGCCCGGACAGATTTTCATGAACACTGAAGCTTTCTTT	CASGPGQIFMNTEAFF
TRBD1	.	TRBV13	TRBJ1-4	TGTGCCAGCAGCTTAGGGGGGACAGGGCGGTCTAATGAAAAACTGTTTTTT	CASSLGGTGRSNEKLFF
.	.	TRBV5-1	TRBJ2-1	TGCGCCAGCAGCTTGGAACAAGGACTCAATGAGCAGTTCTTC	CASSLEQGLNEQFF
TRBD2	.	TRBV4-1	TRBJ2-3	TGCGCCAGCAGCCAAGCCCTCGGCGGGAGCGGGTCAGATACGCAGTATTTT	CASSQALGGSGSDTQYF
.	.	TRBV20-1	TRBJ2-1	TGCAGTGCTTCCCTAAGAAATGAGCAGTTCTTC	CSASLRNEQFF
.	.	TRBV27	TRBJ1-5	TGTGCCAGCAGTTTATATTTCGGGGGGTATCAGCCCCAGCATTTT	CASSLYFGGYQPQHF
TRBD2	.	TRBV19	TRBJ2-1	TGTGCCAGTAGTATTTTCTGGGCATTAGCGGGCCGCCGGGGAGGGGAGCAGTTCTTC	CASSIFWALAGRRGGEQFF
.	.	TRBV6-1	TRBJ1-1	TGTGCCAGCAGTGAGGGACACAGTAACACTGAAGCTTTCTTT	CASSEGHSNTEAFF
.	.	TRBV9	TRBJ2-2	TGTGCCAGCAGCGTGGGGGACCCGGTCCGCGGGGAGCTGTTTTTT	CASSVGDPVRGELFF
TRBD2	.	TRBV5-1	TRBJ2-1	TGCGCCAGCAGCTTGGGGCTAGCGGGAGTTAATGAGCAGTTCTTC	CASSLGLAGVNEQFF
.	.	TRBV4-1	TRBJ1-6	TGCGCCAGCAGCCAAGAGTACAGGGTATTTTATAATTCACCCCTCCACTTT	CASSQEYRVFYNSPLHF
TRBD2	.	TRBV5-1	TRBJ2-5	TGCGCCAGCAGTCGGGCGGCGGGAGAAGAAGAGACCCAGTACTTC	CASSRAAGEEETQYF
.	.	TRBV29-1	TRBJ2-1	TGCAGTACCTATCGGGGTAAAAAACAGTTCTTC	CSTYRGKKQFF
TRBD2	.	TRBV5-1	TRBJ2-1	TGCGCCAGCAGCCCCCTCAACAGCGGGAGTGATGAGCAGTTCTTC	CASSPLNSGSDEQFF
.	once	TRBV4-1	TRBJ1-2	TGCGCCAGCAGCCGAGAAGGGAATCCCAACTATGGCTACACCTTC	CASSREGNPNYGYTF
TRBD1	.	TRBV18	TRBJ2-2	TGTGCCAGCTCACTCGACAGGGTCCGTGGCACCGGGGAGCTGTTTTTT	CASSLDRVRGTGELFF
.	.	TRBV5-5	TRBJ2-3	TGTGCCAGCAGCTTCGGCTATACCACAGATACGCAGTATTTT	CASSFGYTTDTQYF
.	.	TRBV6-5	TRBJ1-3	TGTGCCAGCAGTTACGACAGGAGGTTTTCTGGAAACACCATATATTTT	CASSYDRRFSGNTIYF